This entry lists 2 T cell receptor beta chains sequenced from one sample in a study of T cell clonotyping in hematopoietic cell transplantation. Sequencing used immunoSEQ multiplex PCR; TCRdb keeps in-frame clones, though not all of them. The data contain approximately 6,400 clones, around four fifths of them singletons. Sequencing was performed on peripheral blood mononuclear cells, taken 180 days after allogeneic stem cell transplant. Receptors were obtained from a male patient aged 70 to 80 who had an allogeneic stem cell transplant from an unrelated donor, so T cells may come from the graft donor. Some clones in this sample may be carry-over from other donors' samples.

This clone was counted between two and nine times. The chain couples TRBV19 to TRBJ2-1, with a weak D call TRBD2 (5 bases). Looked up from germline, CDR1 is LNHDA and CDR2 is SQIVND (reference sequence). This CDR3 is built from 14 residues. Trimming took 4 bases from V and 4 from J, leaving 11 bases between them. The CDR3 DNA sequence: TGTGCCAGTAGTAACCAGCGGAAATACAATGAGCAGTTCTTC. It is translated as CASSNQRKYNEQFF.

The rearrangement joins TRBV5-1 to TRBJ1-1; possibly TRBD1 for D (5 bases). Trimming removed 4 bases at V and 4 bases at J, with 11 bases between. The V gene's germline CDR1 is SGHRS and CDR2 YFSETQ. The CDR3 consists of 13 residues. The chain's CDR3 is CASSPGGGTEAFF. The CDR3, as DNA: TGCGCCAGCAGCCCTGGGGGGGGCACTGAAGCTTTCTTT.